One sample yielded the 15 T cell receptor beta chains listed below, sequenced in a study of cytomegalovirus exposure and HLA in healthy donors. The PCR employed 60 Vbeta primers together with 13 Jbeta primers. Sequencing used immunoSEQ multiplex PCR; TCRdb keeps in-frame clones, though not all of them. The sample shows roughly 93,000 clones, under 85% of them seen only once. Material for sequencing was PBMCs. These receptors were taken from a man younger than 35 in good health and CMV-seropositive.

V usage is TRBV30 and J usage is TRBJ2-1, with 12 bases that match TRBD2. Trimming removed 2 bases from V and 12 bases from J; junction bases left unmatched: 2. Germline V gives CDR1 GTSNPN, CDR2 SVGIG (reference sequence). There are 12 residues in the CDR3. The CDR3 is CAWSSTSGGQFF. In DNA, the CDR3 is TGTGCCTGGAGTTCGACTAGCGGGGGGCAGTTCTTC.

This chain connects TRBV5-1 to TRBJ2-3, with 7 bases fitting TRBD1. V was clipped by 0 bases and J by 2 bases; unmatched bases: 6. CDR1 SGHRS and CDR2 YFSETQ come from the germline V gene. The CDR3 loop spans 16 amino acids. The CDR3 is CASSLAVQGNTDTQYF. In DNA form, the CDR3 reads TGCGCCAGCAGCTTGGCGGTACAGGGGAACACAGATACGCAGTATTTT.

This rearrangement joins TRBV7-6 to TRBJ1-2; D possibly corresponds to TRBD1 (6 bases). Germline V CDR1 and CDR2: SGHVS, FNYEAQ. Trimming pared 0 bases from V and 7 bases from J, leaving 15 bases between. The CDR3 length is 15 residues. The DNA for the CDR3 is TGTGCCAGCAGCTTAGCCGGGGGGGCGCAAGCTGGCTACACCTTC. The encoded protein is CASSLAGGAQAGYTF.

J is TRBJ1-5 and V is TRBV30; 7 nucleotides line up with TRBD1. This CDR3 is 15 amino acids long. The germline CDR1 and CDR2 sequences are GTSNPN and SVGIG (reference sequence). The junction had 9 bases not matched to a gene; V was cut back by 0 bases and J by 7 bases. The CDR3 region has the DNA TGTGCCTGGAGTGTCATGGGACAGCTGGGCCAGCCCCAGCATTTT. This translates into CAWSVMGQLGQPQHF.

In regard to this clone: A junction end diverges from the germline sequence, so it may reflect a read error. CDR3 nucleotide sequence: TGTGTCAGCAGAAGGACAGGGGATAGCAATCAGCCCCAGCATTTT. It yields the protein CVSRRTGDSNQPQHF. This sequence joins TRBV6-1 and TRBJ1-5; 9 positions agree with TRBD1. The CDR3 contains 15 residues. Per the germline V gene, CDR1 is MNHNS and CDR2 is SASEGT.

The CDR3 nucleotides are TGTGCCAGCAGGGGACCGGGACAGGGGTCTCGTGGCTACACCTTC. Its translation is CASRGPGQGSRGYTF. This chain connects TRBV28 to TRBJ1-2; TRBD1 matches 10 bases. Germline values: CDR1 MDHEN, CDR2 SYDVKM. V was pared by 6 bases and J by 7 bases, with 11 bases of the junction left unmatched. The CDR3 is 15 residues long.

The V call is TRBV2, the J call TRBJ1-2; maybe TRBD1 (5 bases). This CDR3 is built from 15 residues. Trimming took 0 bases from V and 4 from J, leaving 12 bases between them. In germline, CDR1 is SNHLY, CDR2 FYNNEI. The CDR3 region is CASSEAGGGGYGYTF. The CDR3 nucleotides are TGTGCCAGCAGTGAAGCGGGGGGTGGGGGCTATGGCTACACCTTC.

The chain has TRBV6-1 and TRBJ2-2; TRBD1 matches at 8 bases. The CDR3 totals 15 residues. The trim removed 3 bases at V and 0 bases at J, leaving 0 bases unmatched. Looked up from germline, CDR1 is MNHNS and CDR2 is SASEGT. CDR3 bases: TGTGCCAGCAGTGAGGGACAGGCGAACACCGGGGAGCTGTTTTTT. Encoded protein: CASSEGQANTGELFF.

This clone has more than one count but fewer than ten. The V and J genes are TRBV30 and TRBJ1-1, with D possibly TRBD1 on 5 matching bases. Trimming shortened V by 5 bases and J by 4 bases, and 8 bases separated the two germline ends. CDR1 and CDR2 from the germline V gene are GTSNPN and SVGIG (reference sequence). The CDR3 totals 11 residues. As DNA, the CDR3 is TGTGCCTGGGCAGGGTTCACTGAAGCTTTCTTT. Protein: CAWAGFTEAFF.

V is TRBV7-2 and J is TRBJ2-7, with D possibly matching TRBD1 (5 bases). The germline gives CDR1 SGHTA, CDR2 FQGNSA. CDR3 size: 12 residues. Between the trimmed V and J ends, which lost 4 bases and 6 bases, there was a span of 10 bases. CDR3 bases: TGTGCCAGCAGCTCCCAGGGTATCGAGCAGTACTTC. Protein sequence: CASSSQGIEQYF. Filled out from reference TRBV7-2 and TRBJ2-7, the complete variable domain reads GAGVSQSPSNKVTEKGKDVELRCDPISGHTALYWYRQSLGQGLEFLIYFQGNSAPDKSGLPSDRFSAERTGGSVSTLTIQRTQQEDSAVYLCASSSQGIEQYFGPGTRLTVT.

The gene calls are TRBV5-1 and TRBJ2-5, with TRBD2 matching over 8 bases. CDR1 is SGHRS, CDR2 YFSETQ, per germline. The CDR3 is 13 amino acids. Unmatched junction bases numbered 8, after V lost 6 bases and J lost 7 bases. The CDR3 DNA is TGCGCCAGCACCCCGATCGGGGGGGGGACCCAGTACTTC. This sequence encodes CASTPIGGGTQYF.

The CDR3 nucleotides are TGTGCCAGCAGTCCCGAAGTTAGCACTGAGACCCAGTACTTC. It is translated as CASSPEVSTETQYF. J is TRBJ2-5 and V is TRBV6-1; unclear D gene. The germline V gene encodes CDR1 MNHNS and CDR2 SASEGT. The CDR3 sequence is 14 residues long. The V end lost 5 bases, the J end lost 5 bases, and 15 bases lay between the germline ends.

The chain couples TRBV5-1 to TRBJ1-2; possibly TRBD1 for D (5 bases). This CDR3 has 15 residues. Germline CDR1 SGHRS, CDR2 YFSETQ. V gave up 0 bases and J gave up 2 bases, with 11 bases separating them. CDR3 bases: TGCGCCAGCAGCTTGGACAGGCCCCGCAACTATGGCTACACCTTC. Its protein product is CASSLDRPRNYGYTF. Full variable domain (missing parts from reference TRBV5-1 and TRBJ1-2): KAGVTQTPRYLIKTRGQQVTLSCSPISGHRSVSWYQQTPGQGLQFLFEYFSETQRNKGNFPGRFSGRQFSNSRSEMNVSTLELGDSALYLCASSLDRPRNYGYTFGSGTRLTVV.

The chain recombines TRBV20-1 with TRBJ1-2; D ambiguous. CDR1 is DFQATT and CDR2 is SNEGSKA in the germline V gene (reference sequence). The CDR3 is 11 amino acids. In nucleotides, the CDR3 is TGCAGGAGCACCGGGAACTATGGCTACACCTTC. Translated, it gives CRSTGNYGYTF.

The CDR3 nucleotides are TGTGCCAGCAGTTTTTACGGGACAGCATCCCGTAATTCACCCCTCCACTTT. Protein: CASSFYGTASRNSPLHF. This chain links TRBV28 with TRBJ1-6, with 7 positions matching TRBD1. The germline CDR1 and CDR2 sequences are MDHEN and SYDVKM. V lost 3 bases and J lost 6; bases outside the gene matches: 11. CDR3 size: 17 residues.